This T cell receptor (beta chain) was documented in a study of cytomegalovirus exposure and HLA in healthy donors. Primers: 60 Vbeta forward and 13 Jbeta reverse. Generated by immunoSEQ multiplex PCR, the TCRdb table keeps only in-frame clones and is missing some. The sample includes about 130,000 clones, over 70% seen only once; the top ten take roughly 2%. The sequence was collected from a woman in her thirties or forties in good health and CMV-seropositive. Sequences were obtained from PBMCs.

As DNA, the CDR3 is TGTGCCAGCGGACAGGGACTGAACACTGAAGCTTTCTTT. Amino acids: CASGQGLNTEAFF. The chain employs TRBV7-2 and TRBJ1-1, with TRBD1 identical over 8 bases. The CDR3 consists of 13 residues. Germline V gene data show CDR1 as SGHTA and CDR2 as FQGNSA. After removal of 8 bases from V and 0 bases from J, the junction contained 2 bases not matched to a gene.